Listed below are T cell receptor beta chains from one sample, sequenced in a study of shared clonotypes between healthy human individuals. TCRdb keeps only in-frame clones here, not all; method: immunoSEQ multiplex PCR. The table lists more than 2 million clones, roughly 95% of them singletons, with around 1.1% in the top ten. The sequenced material came from naive CD8+ T cells sorted from blood. The receptors originated from a young man in good health. Each CDR3 is given with its conserved first and last residue. The order of the fields is V gene, clone size, CDR3 length, D gene, J gene, CDR3 protein, CDR3 DNA. The D gene is left open where the match is weak. A clone size is listed for some rows: how often the clone was seen (once, few, many), or a class if it is expanded.

TRBV3-1/TRBV3-2	.	9	.	TRBJ2-5	CASTSGWNF	TGTGCCAGCACGAGTGGCTGGAACTTC
TRBV4-3	.	22	.	TRBJ2-2	CASSPWGQVDKRESPNTGELFF	TGCGCCAGCAGCCCATGGGGACAGGTTGATAAGCGGGAGAGTCCAAACACCGGGGAGCTGTTTTTT
TRBV6-5	.	15	.	TRBJ1-2	CASSIGPQGTYGYTF	TGTGCCAGCAGTATTGGGCCTCAGGGGACCTATGGCTACACCTTC
TRBV19	.	15	.	TRBJ2-7	CASSIAISSSGEQYF	TGTGCCAGTAGTATCGCCATAAGCAGTTCGGGAGAGCAGTACTTC
TRBV4-2	.	15	.	TRBJ2-1	CASSQERGGYNEQFF	TGTGCCAGCAGCCAAGAAAGGGGTGGCTACAATGAGCAGTTCTTC
TRBV7-9	once	13	.	TRBJ1-1	CASSPIGVTEAFF	TGTGCCAGCAGTCCAATAGGGGTTACTGAAGCTTTCTTT
TRBV27	.	16	TRBD2	TRBJ2-7	CASSPSAGEGIYEQYF	TGTGCCAGCAGCCCCTCAGCCGGGGAGGGGATCTACGAGCAGTACTTC
TRBV30	.	14	TRBD1	TRBJ1-1	CAWSIGTGNTEAFF	TGTGCCTGGAGTATAGGGACAGGGAACACTGAAGCTTTCTTT
TRBV6-6	once	12	.	TRBJ2-5	CASSTDQETQYF	TGTGCCAGCAGTACGGATCAAGAGACCCAGTACTTC
TRBV6-5	.	13	.	TRBJ1-1	CASSYSRGSEAFF	TGTGCCAGCAGTTACTCCCGAGGCTCTGAAGCTTTCTTT